This record looks at one T cell receptor (beta chain) sequence and its context. There are 15 residues in the CDR3. The V gene end was trimmed by 1 base and the J gene end by 1 base; junction bases not matched to a gene: 2. The V gene's germline CDR1 is SGHAT and CDR2 FQDESV (reference sequence). The authors' processing: Estimation of nucleated cell counts relied on the amplification of reference gene primers. Sequencing used immunoSEQ multiplex PCR; TCRdb keeps in-frame clones, though not all of them. V, J and clone size are taken as reported in that table, and D and trimming were inferred from the DNA itself. The sample lists over 200,000 clones, 65% to 90% occurring once. The data were taken from a study of blood T cell repertoires in COVID-19. Looking at the study overall: There were acute and convalescent COVID-19 samples, and they came from the United States, Italy and Spain. Nucleic acid was either cDNA or gDNA, and it came from T cells, B-cell-depleted T cells, or PBMCs.

The sample consisted of peripheral blood. This receptor was identified in a human donor in a cohort sampled during active COVID-19. V and J are TRBV11-1 and TRBJ2-7; 9 nucleotides agree with TRBD1. CDR3 nucleotides: TGTGCCAGCAGCTTAGGGACAGGGGCATCCTACGAGCAGTACTTC. As protein: CASSLGTGASYEQYF.